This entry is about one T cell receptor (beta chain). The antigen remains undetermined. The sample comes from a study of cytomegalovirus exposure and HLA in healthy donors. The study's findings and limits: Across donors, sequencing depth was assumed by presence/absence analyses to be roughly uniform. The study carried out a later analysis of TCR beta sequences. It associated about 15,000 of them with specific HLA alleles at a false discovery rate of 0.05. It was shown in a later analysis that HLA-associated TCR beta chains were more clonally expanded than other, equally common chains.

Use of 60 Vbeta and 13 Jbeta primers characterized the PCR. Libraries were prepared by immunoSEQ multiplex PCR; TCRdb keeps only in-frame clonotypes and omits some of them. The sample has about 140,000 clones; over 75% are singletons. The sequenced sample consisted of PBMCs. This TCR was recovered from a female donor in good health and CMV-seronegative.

CDR3 loop: CASSQGLAELSYEQYF. CDR3 coding DNA: TGTGCCAGCAGCCAGGGACTAGCGGAGCTCTCCTACGAGCAGTACTTC. V and J are TRBV4-2 and TRBJ2-7; TRBD2 agrees at 11 bases. The V and J ends lost 3 bases and 0 bases, in that order; junction bases with no gene match: 4. The CDR3 runs to 16 residues. Germline values: CDR1 LGHNA, CDR2 YNFKEQ.